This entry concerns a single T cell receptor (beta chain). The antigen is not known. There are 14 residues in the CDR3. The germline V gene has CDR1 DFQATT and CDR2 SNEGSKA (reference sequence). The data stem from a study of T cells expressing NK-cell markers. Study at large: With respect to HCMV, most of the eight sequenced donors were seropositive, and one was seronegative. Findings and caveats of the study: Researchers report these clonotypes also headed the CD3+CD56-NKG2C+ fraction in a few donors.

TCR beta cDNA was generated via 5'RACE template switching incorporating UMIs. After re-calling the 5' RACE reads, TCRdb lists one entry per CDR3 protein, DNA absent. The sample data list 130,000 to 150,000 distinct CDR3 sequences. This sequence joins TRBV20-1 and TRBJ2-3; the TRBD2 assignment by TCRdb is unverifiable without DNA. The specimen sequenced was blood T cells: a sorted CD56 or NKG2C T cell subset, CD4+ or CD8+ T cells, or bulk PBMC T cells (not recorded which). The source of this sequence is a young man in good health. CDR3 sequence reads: CSARPGTSTDTQYF.